This TCR beta chain appears in the sequencing data of a study of tissue T cells after allogeneic stem cell transplantation. Concerning this clone: Gene names denote mouse genes. The read terminates 1 residue ahead of where the CDR3 ends, so the germline J gene completes it.

This CDR3 region has 13 residues. The ends lost 2 bases at V and 6 bases at J; junction bases unmatched: 4. Germline V gene lookup returns CDR1 SGHLS and CDR2 HYDKME. Clones were read by immunoSEQ multiplex PCR, and TCRdb kept only the in-frame ones, dropping some. This table holds roughly 51,000 clones, 73% found once. The rearrangement uses TRBV12-2 and TRBJ2-5; 7 bases agree with TRBD1. This TCR derives from a pool of C57BL/6 mice in good health. The specimen was sorted cells pooled from one or two spleens. CDR3 bases read: TGTGCCAGCTCTCGACAGGGTGAGGACACCCAGTAC. Its translation: CASSRQGEDTQY. The CDR3 in its entirety is CASSRQGEDTQYF.